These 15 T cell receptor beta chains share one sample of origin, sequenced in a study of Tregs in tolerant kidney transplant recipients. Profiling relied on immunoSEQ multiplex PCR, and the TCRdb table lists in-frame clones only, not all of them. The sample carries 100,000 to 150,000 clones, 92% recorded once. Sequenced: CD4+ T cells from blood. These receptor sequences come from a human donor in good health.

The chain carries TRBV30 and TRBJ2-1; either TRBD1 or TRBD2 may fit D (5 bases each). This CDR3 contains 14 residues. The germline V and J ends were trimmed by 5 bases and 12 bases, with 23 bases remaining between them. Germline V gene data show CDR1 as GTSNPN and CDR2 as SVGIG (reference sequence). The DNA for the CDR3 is TGTGCCTGGGGGAACAGGTCCCCGGGACCAGGGCAGTTCTTC. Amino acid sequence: CAWGNRSPGPGQFF.

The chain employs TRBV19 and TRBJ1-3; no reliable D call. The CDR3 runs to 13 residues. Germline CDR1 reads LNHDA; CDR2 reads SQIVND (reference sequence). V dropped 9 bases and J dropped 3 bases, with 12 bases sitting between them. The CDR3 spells CASPHPHGNTIYF. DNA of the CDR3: TGTGCCAGCCCCCACCCTCATGGAAACACCATATATTTT. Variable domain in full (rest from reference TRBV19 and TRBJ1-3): DGGITQSPKYLFRKEGQNVTLSCEQNLNHDAMYWYRQDPGQGLRLIYYSQIVNDFQKGDIAEGYSVSREKKESFPLTVTSAQKNPTAFYLCASPHPHGNTIYFGEGSWLTVV.

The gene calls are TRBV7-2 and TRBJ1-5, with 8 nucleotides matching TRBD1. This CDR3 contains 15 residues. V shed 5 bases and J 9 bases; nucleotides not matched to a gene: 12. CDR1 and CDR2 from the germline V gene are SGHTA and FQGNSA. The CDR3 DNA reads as TGTGCCAGCAGCCAGATGACAGGGGCGGTAGGGCCCCAGCATTTT. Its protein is CASSQMTGAVGPQHF.

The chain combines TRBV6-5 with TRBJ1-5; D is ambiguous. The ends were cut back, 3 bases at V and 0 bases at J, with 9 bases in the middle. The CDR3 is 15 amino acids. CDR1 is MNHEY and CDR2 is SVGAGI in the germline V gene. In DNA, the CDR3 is TGTGCCAGCAGTTATGGTCGATATAGCAATCAGCCCCAGCATTTT. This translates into CASSYGRYSNQPQHF.

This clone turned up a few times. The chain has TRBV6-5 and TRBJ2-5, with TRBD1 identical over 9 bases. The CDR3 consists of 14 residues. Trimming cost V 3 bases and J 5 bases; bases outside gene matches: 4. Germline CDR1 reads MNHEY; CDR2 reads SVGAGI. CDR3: CASSYGTGYETQYF. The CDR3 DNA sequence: TGTGCCAGCAGTTATGGGACAGGGTACGAGACCCAGTACTTC.

The DNA of the CDR3 is TGTGCCAGCAGCTTAGCGCTAGCGACGACCTCAGGGCAGTATTTT. Its translation is CASSLALATTSGQYF. This sequence joins TRBV7-9 and TRBJ2-3; D perhaps matches TRBD2 (6 bases). The CDR3 loop spans 15 amino acids. The ends were cut back, 0 bases at V and 11 bases at J, with 18 bases in the middle. The germline V gene has CDR1 SEHNR and CDR2 FQNEAQ (reference sequence).

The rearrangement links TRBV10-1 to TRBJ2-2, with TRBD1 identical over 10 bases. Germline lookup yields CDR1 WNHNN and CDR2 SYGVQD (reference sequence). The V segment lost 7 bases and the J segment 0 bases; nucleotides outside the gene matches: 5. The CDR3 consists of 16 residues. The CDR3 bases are TGCGCCAGCACTGGACAGGGGGAAACGAACACCGGGGAGCTGTTTTTT. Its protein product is CASTGQGETNTGELFF.

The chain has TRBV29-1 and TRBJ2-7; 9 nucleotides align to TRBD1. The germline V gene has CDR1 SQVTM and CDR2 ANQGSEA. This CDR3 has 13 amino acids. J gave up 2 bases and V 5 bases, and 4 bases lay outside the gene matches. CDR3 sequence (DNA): TGCAGCGTTCCGGGACAGGGCCCCTACGAGCAGTACTTC. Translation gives CSVPGQGPYEQYF.

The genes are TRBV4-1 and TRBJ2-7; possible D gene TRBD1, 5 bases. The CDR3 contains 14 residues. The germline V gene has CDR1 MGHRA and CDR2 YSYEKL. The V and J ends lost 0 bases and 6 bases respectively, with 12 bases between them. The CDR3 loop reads CASSQEGRGGEQYF. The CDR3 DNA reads TGCGCCAGCAGCCAAGAGGGTAGGGGCGGCGAGCAGTACTTC.

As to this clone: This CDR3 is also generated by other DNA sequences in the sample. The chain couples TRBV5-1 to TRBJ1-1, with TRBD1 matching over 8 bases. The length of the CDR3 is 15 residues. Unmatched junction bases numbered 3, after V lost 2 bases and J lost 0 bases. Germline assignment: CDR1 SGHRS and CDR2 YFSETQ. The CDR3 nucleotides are TGCGCCAGCAGCTTATGGACAGGGCTGAACACTGAAGCTTTCTTT. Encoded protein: CASSLWTGLNTEAFF.

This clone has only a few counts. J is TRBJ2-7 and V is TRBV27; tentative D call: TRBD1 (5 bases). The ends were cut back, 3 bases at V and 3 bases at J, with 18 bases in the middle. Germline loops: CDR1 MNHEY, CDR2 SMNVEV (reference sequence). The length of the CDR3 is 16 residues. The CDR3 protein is CASSFSRRGYLYEQYF. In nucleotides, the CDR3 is TGTGCCAGCAGTTTCTCCAGAAGGGGCTATCTCTACGAGCAGTACTTC.

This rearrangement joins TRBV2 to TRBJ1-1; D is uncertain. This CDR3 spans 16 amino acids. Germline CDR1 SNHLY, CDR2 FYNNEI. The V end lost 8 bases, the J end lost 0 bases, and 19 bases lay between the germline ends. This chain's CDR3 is CASSVERPQVNTEAFF. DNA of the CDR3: TGTGCCAGCTCGGTTGAACGGCCCCAAGTGAACACTGAAGCTTTCTTT.

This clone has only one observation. The CDR3 DNA reads TGTGCCAGCAGTGACCCCGGACAGCTTGGGACCCAGTACTTC. Amino acids: CASSDPGQLGTQYF. This chain links TRBV6-1 with TRBJ2-5; TRBD1 might be the D (6 bases). V gave up 3 bases and J gave up 7 bases, with 15 bases separating them. Germline CDR1 is MNHNS and CDR2 is SASEGT. The CDR3 length is 14 residues.

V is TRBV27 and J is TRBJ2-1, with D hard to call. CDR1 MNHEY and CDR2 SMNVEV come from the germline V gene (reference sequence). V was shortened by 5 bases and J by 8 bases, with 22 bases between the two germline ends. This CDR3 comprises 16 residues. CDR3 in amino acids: CASSPGPSRKVYEQFF. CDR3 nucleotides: TGTGCCAGCAGTCCCGGACCGAGTCGAAAAGTGTATGAGCAGTTCTTC.

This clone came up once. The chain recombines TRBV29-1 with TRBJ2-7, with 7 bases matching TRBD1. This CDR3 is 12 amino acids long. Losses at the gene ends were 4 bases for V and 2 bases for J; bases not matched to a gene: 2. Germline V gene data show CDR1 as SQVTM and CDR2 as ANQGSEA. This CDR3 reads CSVGQGTYEQYF. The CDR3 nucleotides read TGCAGCGTTGGACAGGGAACCTACGAGCAGTACTTC.